This passage covers 19 T cell receptor beta chains from one sample sequenced in a study of T cell responses to AZD1222 COVID-19 vaccine. TCRdb keeps only in-frame clones here, not all; method: immunoSEQ multiplex PCR. The sample yields 150,000 to 200,000 clones, 94% seen once. Material: peripheral blood, obtained 28 days after the second AZD1222 dose. Every receptor here comes from an adult who received the AZD1222 COVID-19 vaccine.

This chain connects TRBV2 to TRBJ1-2; perhaps TRBD1 as D (6 bases). The ends were cut back, 6 bases at V and 7 bases at J, with 15 bases in the middle. This CDR3 spans 13 amino acids. Germline lookup yields CDR1 SNHLY and CDR2 FYNNEI. The CDR3 DNA is TGTGCCAGCAGCTATCCTGGACAGATTGGCTACACCTTC. Translating gives CASSYPGQIGYTF.

The chain combines TRBV9 with TRBJ2-5; D is perhaps TRBD2 (5 bases). The CDR3 spans 15 residues. Per the germline V gene, CDR1 is SGDLS and CDR2 is YYNGEE. V was shortened by 4 bases and J by 0 bases, with 13 bases between the two germline ends. Here the CDR3 reads CASSPRGQYQETQYF. The CDR3, as DNA: TGTGCCAGCAGCCCCCGGGGTCAGTACCAAGAGACCCAGTACTTC.

The chain carries TRBV21-1 and TRBJ1-1; the table's D gene call, TRBD1, was not cross checked with the DNA. TRBV21-1 has pseudogene status. This CDR3 is 16 amino acids long. For the CDR3, the DNA is TGTGCCAGCAGCAAAGATGGGAAACAGGGGTTCACTGAAGCTTTCTTT. This codes for CASSKDGKQGFTEAFF.

This chain joins TRBV5-1 and TRBJ2-5, with 8 positions matching TRBD2. CDR1 and CDR2 (germline): SGHRS, YFSETQ. V trimming: 7 bases; J trimming: 4 bases; junction bases outside the gene matches: 12. The CDR3 loop spans 15 amino acids. CDR3 region: CASRYGAGGLETQYF. CDR3 bases: TGCGCCAGCCGATATGGGGCGGGAGGACTAGAGACCCAGTACTTC.

The chain uses TRBV30 and TRBJ2-6; 8 nucleotides agree with TRBD1. This CDR3 has 17 amino acids. In germline, CDR1 is GTSNPN, CDR2 SVGIG (reference sequence). V was clipped by 3 bases and J by 3 bases; unmatched bases: 10. The CDR3 loop is CAWRRDRLRVGANVLTF. CDR3 bases: TGTGCCTGGAGACGGGACAGGCTTCGGGTTGGGGCCAACGTCCTGACTTTC.

Comment on this clone: The sample contains more than one DNA sequence encoding this CDR3. V usage is TRBV30 and J usage is TRBJ1-5; D perhaps matches TRBD1 (5 bases). The CDR3 extends over 13 amino acids. V gave up 3 bases and J gave up 3 bases, with 9 bases separating them. Germline CDR1 GTSNPN, CDR2 SVGIG (reference sequence). CDR3 region: CAWSDSSNQPQHF. The CDR3 nucleotides are TGTGCCTGGAGCGACAGTTCCAATCAGCCCCAGCATTTT.

CDR3: CASSFEGTGNQPQHF. In DNA, the CDR3 is TGTGCCAGCAGCTTCGAGGGGACAGGCAATCAGCCCCAGCATTTT. J is TRBJ1-5 and V is TRBV7-2, with 7 bases identical to TRBD1. Germline CDR1 SGHTA, CDR2 FQGNSA. The junction had 4 bases not matched to a gene; V was cut back by 3 bases and J by 2 bases. The CDR3 is 15 amino acids.

The rearrangement links TRBV3-1 (or the pseudogene TRBV3-2) to TRBJ2-5; D perhaps matches TRBD1 (6 bases). CDR3 size: 14 residues. V was cut by 1 base and J by 5 bases, with 11 bases left in between. Germline assignment: CDR1 LGHDT and CDR2 YNNKEL (reference sequence). CDR3 in amino acids: CASSQVERGETQYF. In DNA form, the CDR3 reads TGTGCCAGCAGCCAAGTCGAAAGGGGGGAGACCCAGTACTTC.

This chain joins TRBV6-5 and TRBJ2-1; D is undetermined. Germline V gene lookup returns CDR1 MNHEY and CDR2 SVGAGI. Trimming took off 2 bases at V and 8 bases at J, with 7 bases between the two ends. The CDR3 covers 12 residues. Here the CDR3 DNA reads TGTGCCAGCAGTTACAACAGATATGAGCAGTTCTTC. The encoded protein is CASSYNRYEQFF.

The V gene is TRBV21-1, the J gene TRBJ2-7; TRBD1, the table's D call, was not compared with the DNA. TRBV21-1 is reported as a pseudogene. The CDR3 is made up of 15 amino acids. The CDR3 DNA is TGTGCCAGCACCCAACAGGCGTTTGGCTCCTACGAGCAGTACTTC. Its protein product is CASTQQAFGSYEQYF.

This chain joins TRBV30 and TRBJ2-7; D might be TRBD2 (6 bases). CDR1 and CDR2 (germline): GTSNPN, SVGIG (reference sequence). Trimming removed 4 bases at V and 0 bases at J, with 22 bases between. There are 17 residues in the CDR3. CDR3 DNA: TGTGCCTGGACCCTTCCGGAGGGCGGGACGACCTCCTACGAGCAGTACTTC. It codes for CAWTLPEGGTTSYEQYF.

The rearrangement joins TRBV6-5 to TRBJ2-1, with a weak D call TRBD1 (6 bases). The CDR3 has 14 residues. Germline V CDR1 and CDR2: MNHEY, SVGAGI. V lost 6 bases, J lost 0 bases, and 9 bases lay in between. The CDR3 DNA reads as TGTGCCAGCAGCAAAGGGGGCTCCTACAATGAGCAGTTCTTC. It is translated as CASSKGGSYNEQFF.

The rearrangement links TRBV18 to TRBJ1-6, with D tentatively TRBD1 (6 bases). The CDR3 is made up of 17 amino acids. Trimming removed 3 bases from V and 5 bases from J, with 17 bases in between. CDR1 KGHSH and CDR2 LQKENI come from the germline V gene. CDR3 coding DNA: TGTGCCAGCTCACCCCAATTGGCCAGGGGCGATAATTCACCCCTCCACTTT. Translation gives CASSPQLARGDNSPLHF.

This chain uses TRBV11-2 with TRBJ2-5; unclear D gene. Between the trimmed V and J ends, which lost 1 base and 4 bases, there was a span of 10 bases. The length of the CDR3 is 14 residues. Germline V gives CDR1 SGHAT, CDR2 FQNNGV. As DNA, the CDR3 is TGTGCCAGCAGCTTAGTTGGTAGCTTAGAGACCCAGTACTTC. Amino acids: CASSLVGSLETQYF. Full variable domain (outside the CDR3, taken from reference TRBV11-2 and TRBJ2-5): EAGVAQSPRYKIIEKRQSVAFWCNPISGHATLYWYQQILGQGPKLLIQFQNNGVVDDSQLPKDRFSAERLKGVDSTLKIQPAKLEDSAVYLCASSLVGSLETQYFGPGTRLLVL.

V is TRBV5-8 and J is TRBJ2-5, with 10 bases fitting TRBD2. The CDR3 contains 14 residues. From germline, CDR1 is SGHTS and CDR2 YDEGEE. V was clipped by 6 bases and J by 3 bases; unmatched bases: 5. This CDR3 reads CASTYGLAEETQYF. CDR3 DNA: TGTGCCAGCACCTACGGACTAGCGGAAGAGACCCAGTACTTC. Variable domain in full (rest from reference TRBV5-8 and TRBJ2-5): EAGVTQSPTHLIKTRGQQATLRCSPISGHTSVYWYQQALGLGLQFLLWYDEGEERNRGNFPPRFSGRQFPNYSSELNVNALELEDSALYLCASTYGLAEETQYFGPGTRLLVL.

This clone has a single count. The chain combines TRBV5-5 with TRBJ2-7, with D possibly matching TRBD2 (7 bases). CDR1 is SGHKS, CDR2 YYEKEE, per germline (reference sequence). Trimming removed 5 bases from V and 3 bases from J, with 18 bases in between. This CDR3 is built from 15 residues. CDR3 amino acids: CASSLRGALDYEQYF. DNA of the CDR3: TGTGCCAGCAGTCTTCGGGGGGCGCTTGACTACGAGCAGTACTTC. The variable domain in full, with the rest retrieved from reference TRBV5-5 and TRBJ2-7, is DAGVTQSPTHLIKTRGQQVTLRCSPISGHKSVSWYQQVLGQGPQFIFQYYEKEERGRGNFPDRFSARQFPNYSSELNVNALLLGDSALYLCASSLRGALDYEQYFGPGTRLTVT.

This clone appeared once. The rearrangement joins TRBV23-1 to TRBJ2-7; D not certain. TRBV23-1 is identified as an open reading frame with a role that is uncertain. The CDR3 sequence is 11 residues long. Trimming cost V 6 bases and J 9 bases, with 12 bases left between them. CDR3 DNA: TGCGCCAGCAGGACCCCGCGCGGGCAGTACTTC. Translated: CASRTPRGQYF.

In DNA, the CDR3 is TGTGCCAGCTCACCACGGGAGGACAATGAGCAGTTCTTC. Residues: CASSPREDNEQFF. The J gene is TRBJ2-1, the V gene TRBV18; a weak D match, TRBD2 (6 bases). Per germline, CDR1 KGHSH and CDR2 LQKENI. Trimming removed 1 base at V and 5 bases at J, with 6 bases between. The length of the CDR3 is 13 residues.

The gene calls are TRBV5-4 and TRBJ2-3; TRBD2 is a possible D gene (6 bases). There are 15 residues in the CDR3. The V gene's germline CDR1 is SGHNT and CDR2 YYREEE (reference sequence). Between the trimmed V and J ends, which lost 5 bases and 4 bases, there was a span of 17 bases. The CDR3 protein is CASRLPGEGPDTQYF. In nucleotides, the CDR3 is TGTGCCAGCAGACTCCCGGGAGAAGGGCCAGATACGCAGTATTTT.